A selection of T cell receptor beta chains follows, all from one sample in a study of beta chain features in type 1 diabetes. Assay used: immunoSEQ multiplex PCR; TCRdb lists only in-frame clones, some missing. The table shows 250,000 to 350,000 clones, with around 15% occurring only once. Material: central memory CD4+ T cells from blood. The receptors come from a man aged 25-40 years in good health. Each CDR3 is given with its conserved first and last residue. A D gene is named only where the DNA matches it firmly. Size values are once, few and many counts, or a class for expanded clones, and some rows have none.

clone_size	v_call	d_call	j_call	cdr3_nt	cdr3_aa
-	TRBV5-1	-	TRBJ1-2	TGCGCCAGCAGCTTGGGACAGGTCTATGGCTACACCTTC	CASSLGQVYGYTF
few	TRBV2	TRBD1	TRBJ1-2	TGTGCCAGCAGTGAGGACAGGGTTGACTATGGCTACACCTTC	CASSEDRVDYGYTF
few	TRBV5-1	TRBD1	TRBJ2-2	TGCGCCAGCAGCATCCAAGGACAGGGAAGCACCGGGGAGCTGTTTTTT	CASSIQGQGSTGELFF
many	TRBV7-9	-	TRBJ1-1	TGTGCCAGCGCCTACAACACTGAAGCTTTCTTT	CASAYNTEAFF
many	TRBV29-1	TRBD2	TRBJ2-1	TGCAGCGTTCAGCGGGGGGATACCTACAATGAGCAGTTCTTC	CSVQRGDTYNEQFF
-	TRBV6-5	-	TRBJ1-1	TGTGCCAGCAGTTTTTTTCTAGACACTGAAGCTTTCTTT	CASSFFLDTEAFF
few	TRBV5-1	-	TRBJ2-3	TGCGCCAGCAGCTTGGCGGTAGCCACAGATACGCAGTATTTT	CASSLAVATDTQYF
-	TRBV19	-	TRBJ1-1	TGTGCCAGTAGTATAGGATTGTGGGTTGGGGCTGAAGCTTTCTTT	CASSIGLWVGAEAFF
few	TRBV7-2	-	TRBJ1-2	TGTGCCAGCAGCTTAGGGTCAGGCTCCTATGGCTACACCTTC	CASSLGSGSYGYTF
once	TRBV6-6	TRBD1	TRBJ1-4	TGTGCCAGCAGCCCACAGGGGACTAATGAAAAACTGTTTTTT	CASSPQGTNEKLFF
-	TRBV5-4	-	TRBJ2-7	TGTGCCAGCAGCTCCGGGATCTCCTACGAGCAGTACTTC	CASSSGISYEQYF